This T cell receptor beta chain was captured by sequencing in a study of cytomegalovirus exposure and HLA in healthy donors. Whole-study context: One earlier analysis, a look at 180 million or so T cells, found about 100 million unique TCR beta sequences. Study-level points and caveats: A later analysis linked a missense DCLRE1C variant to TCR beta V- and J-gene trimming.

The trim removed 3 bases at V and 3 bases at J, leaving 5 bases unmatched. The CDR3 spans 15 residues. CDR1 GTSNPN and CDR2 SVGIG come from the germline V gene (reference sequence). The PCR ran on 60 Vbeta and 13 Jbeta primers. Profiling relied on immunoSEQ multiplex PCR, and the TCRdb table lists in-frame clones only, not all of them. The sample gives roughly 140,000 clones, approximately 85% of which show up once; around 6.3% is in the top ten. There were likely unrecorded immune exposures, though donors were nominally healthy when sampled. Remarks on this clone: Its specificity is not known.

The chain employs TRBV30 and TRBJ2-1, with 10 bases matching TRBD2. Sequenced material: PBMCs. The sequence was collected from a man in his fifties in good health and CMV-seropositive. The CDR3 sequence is CAWSEGLAFYNEQFF. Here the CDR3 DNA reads TGTGCCTGGAGCGAGGGACTAGCGTTCTACAATGAGCAGTTCTTC.